These 27 T cell receptor beta chains were all obtained from the same sample, sequenced in a study of T cell changes during pregnancy in multiple sclerosis. Only in-frame clones appear in the TCRdb table, and some are missing; sequencing was by immunoSEQ multiplex PCR. The sample holds roughly 83,000 clones, roughly nine tenths seen once. Sequencing used PBMCs, obtained in the first trimester of pregnancy. These receptors all stem from a female donor in good health, serving as a control in a pregnancy study. Some clones in this sample may be carry-over from other donors' samples.

The genes are TRBV5-1 and TRBJ2-4, with 9 bases that match TRBD2. V was clipped by 5 bases and J by 1 base; unmatched bases: 1. This CDR3 is 14 amino acids long. Germline loops: CDR1 SGHRS, CDR2 YFSETQ. The CDR3 DNA is TGCGCCAGCAGGCGGGGGGGGGCCAAAAACATTCAGTACTTC. Translation gives CASRRGGAKNIQYF.

V usage is TRBV4-1 and J usage is TRBJ1-2, with TRBD1 as a possible D gene (5 bases). The CDR3 sequence is 15 residues long. V shed 1 base and J shed 2 bases, with 11 bases lying between them. Germline-derived CDR1 and CDR2 are MGHRA and YSYEKL. The DNA for the CDR3 is TGCGCCAGCAGCCAAGCAGGGTACATAAACTATGGCTACACCTTC. Translation: CASSQAGYINYGYTF.

This clone was counted only a few times. The rearrangement uses TRBV2 and TRBJ2-5, with 12 bases aligning to TRBD1. CDR1 SNHLY and CDR2 FYNNEI come from the germline V gene. The CDR3 is 17 residues long. Germline trimming cut 1 base from V and 5 bases from J; bases unmatched to any gene: 8. The CDR3 spells CASSEVLRDRGLETQYF. In nucleotides, the CDR3 is TGTGCCAGCAGTGAAGTCCTCCGGGACAGGGGGCTGGAGACCCAGTACTTC. The whole variable domain, filled in from reference TRBV2 and TRBJ2-5, reads EPEVTQTPSHQVTQMGQEVILRCVPISNHLYFYWYRQILGQKVEFLVSFYNNEISEKSEIFDDQFSVERPDGSNFTLKIRSTKLEDSAMYFCASSEVLRDRGLETQYFGPGTRLLVL.

The chain recombines TRBV7-2 with TRBJ1-1; TRBD1 is a possible D gene (5 bases). The germline V gene encodes CDR1 SGHTA and CDR2 FQGNSA. Trimming stripped 3 bases from V and 0 bases from J, with 17 bases between. This CDR3 region has 17 residues. The CDR3 sequence: CASSFDSPALMNTEAFF. The CDR3 nucleotides are TGTGCCAGCAGCTTCGACAGTCCCGCTCTTATGAACACTGAAGCTTTCTTT.

The chain uses TRBV7-9 and TRBJ1-4, with TRBD1 identical over 9 bases. Trimming removed 5 bases from V and 7 bases from J; junction bases left unmatched: 8. CDR1 is SEHNR, CDR2 FQNEAQ, per germline (reference sequence). The CDR3 contains 15 residues. CDR3 loop: CASSTYGTGSEKLFF. CDR3 nucleotides: TGTGCCAGCAGCACTTACGGGACAGGGTCTGAAAAACTGTTTTTT.

The gene calls are TRBV5-6 and TRBJ2-2, with 8 bases aligning to TRBD1. V shed 5 bases, J shed 8 bases, and the junction held 11 bases outside the gene matches. This CDR3 spans 15 amino acids. Germline lookup yields CDR1 SGHDT and CDR2 YYEEEE. The CDR3 DNA is TGTGCCAGCAGAACGGGACAGGTGGAGCCAGGGGAGCTGTTTTTT. This encodes CASRTGQVEPGELFF.

Turning to this clone: Its ends do not fully match the called genes, so a read error is possible. The V and J genes are TRBV27 and TRBJ2-2; 11 positions match TRBD2. The CDR3 is 18 residues long. CDR1 and CDR2 from the germline V gene are MNHEY and SMNVEV (reference sequence). The CDR3 nucleotides read TGTGCCAGCACTTTACAGCTAGCGGGAGGATTGAACACCGGGGAGCTGTTTTTT. Its translation is CASTLQLAGGLNTGELFF.

This clone showed up just once. The gene calls are TRBV7-8 and TRBJ2-2, with D uncertain. Trimming cost V 2 bases and J 3 bases, with 16 bases left between them. The CDR3 has 17 residues. CDR1 and CDR2 (germline): SGHVS, FQNEAQ. The CDR3 region has the DNA TGTGCCAGCAGCTTAAGAGGCGGTTCGGTCGACACCGGGGAGCTGTTTTTT. It codes for CASSLRGGSVDTGELFF.

This clone occurred a few times. The junction differs from germline at one of its ends, possibly a read error. CDR3 DNA sequence: TGTGCCAGCAGTTTAGGACAGACCCGCAATCAGCCCCAGCATTTT. As protein: CASSLGQTRNQPQHF. The chain joins TRBV7-9 to TRBJ1-5, with D perhaps TRBD1 (6 bases). Germline values: CDR1 SEHNR, CDR2 FQNEAQ (reference sequence). The CDR3 totals 15 residues.

The chain recombines TRBV5-5 with TRBJ1-3; perhaps TRBD1 as D (5 bases). Germline CDR1 SGHKS, CDR2 YYEKEE (reference sequence). The CDR3 contains 15 residues. Trimming took 4 bases from V and 0 from J, leaving 11 bases between them. CDR3 in DNA: TGTGCCAGCAGCGCCGGACACGGCTCTGGAAACACCATATATTTT. Amino acid sequence: CASSAGHGSGNTIYF.

The rearrangement uses TRBV7-6 and TRBJ2-5; D is uncertain. Germline V lookup: CDR1 SGHVS, CDR2 FNYEAQ. The CDR3 consists of 14 residues. Trimming cost V 5 bases and J 2 bases, with 12 bases left between them. The CDR3 protein is CASSIDWQQETQYF. In DNA, the CDR3 is TGTGCCAGCAGCATTGACTGGCAGCAAGAGACCCAGTACTTC.

This chain links TRBV28 with TRBJ1-1, with D unresolved. The CDR3 is 13 amino acids. The germline V gene has CDR1 MDHEN and CDR2 SYDVKM. V was shortened by 5 bases and J by 2 bases, with 9 bases between the two germline ends. CDR3 nucleotide sequence: TGTGCCAGCAGTCCATTTCCCAACACTGAAGCTTTCTTT. Its protein product is CASSPFPNTEAFF.

In its sample, this clone was seen once. The V gene is TRBV20-1, the J gene TRBJ1-1; D may be TRBD1 (5 bases). V gave up 6 bases and J gave up 3 bases, with 8 bases separating them. CDR1 is DFQATT, CDR2 SNEGSKA, per germline (reference sequence). The CDR3 extends over 11 amino acids. This CDR3 is CSAHRYTEAFF. The CDR3 DNA follows: TGCAGTGCGCACAGGTACACTGAAGCTTTCTTT.

In nucleotides, the CDR3 is TGTGCCATCAGTGCTGTTACAGGGGTCCCGTGGACCGGGGAGCTGTTTTTT. Amino acid sequence: CAISAVTGVPWTGELFF. The rearrangement links TRBV10-3 to TRBJ2-2; 7 nucleotides align to TRBD1. After removal of 4 bases from V and 5 bases from J, the junction contained 13 bases not matched to a gene. The CDR3 has 17 residues. Germline loops: CDR1 ENHRY, CDR2 SYGVKD.

The chain links TRBV27 to TRBJ1-2, with D possibly TRBD1 on 5 matching bases. Trimming removed 5 bases at V and 2 bases at J, with 12 bases between. Germline lookup yields CDR1 MNHEY and CDR2 SMNVEV (reference sequence). The CDR3 covers 14 residues. The DNA for the CDR3 is TGTGCCAGCAGTGCCCTACCAGGGAACTATGGCTACACCTTC. Translated, it gives CASSALPGNYGYTF.

The chain links TRBV2 to TRBJ1-5; 9 nucleotides agree with TRBD1. The CDR3 length is 18 residues. The germline gives CDR1 SNHLY, CDR2 FYNNEI. The V segment lost 5 bases and the J segment 3 bases; nucleotides outside the gene matches: 14. The CDR3 here is CASSNPGTGFFNNQPQHF. CDR3 nucleotide sequence: TGTGCCAGCAGTAACCCCGGGACAGGGTTTTTTAACAATCAGCCCCAGCATTTT. Complete variable domain (other parts from reference TRBV2 and TRBJ1-5): EPEVTQTPSHQVTQMGQEVILRCVPISNHLYFYWYRQILGQKVEFLVSFYNNEISEKSEIFDDQFSVERPDGSNFTLKIRSTKLEDSAMYFCASSNPGTGFFNNQPQHFGDGTRLSIL.

The chain links TRBV7-9 to TRBJ2-7; D gene unclear. Germline values: CDR1 SEHNR, CDR2 FQNEAQ (reference sequence). The V end lost 1 base, the J end lost 3 bases, and 13 bases lay between the germline ends. The CDR3 is 15 residues long. CDR3 coding DNA: TGTGCCAGCAGCTTAGGCGCAAGTTCCTACTACGAGCAGTACTTC. It codes for CASSLGASSYYEQYF.

The chain joins TRBV13 to TRBJ2-1; the D gene is possibly TRBD2 (5 bases). Germline V gene lookup returns CDR1 PRHDT and CDR2 FYEKMQ (reference sequence). Trimming stripped 4 bases from V and 5 bases from J, with 9 bases between. The CDR3 totals 13 residues. The CDR3 sequence: CASSSGGHNEQFF. CDR3 nucleotide sequence: TGTGCCAGCAGCTCCGGAGGTCACAATGAGCAGTTCTTC.

V usage is TRBV7-9 and J usage is TRBJ2-1; 10 bases are shared with TRBD2. Trimming took 5 bases from V and 9 from J; bases not matched to a gene: 10. The CDR3 extends over 15 amino acids. Germline CDR1 is SEHNR and CDR2 is FQNEAQ (reference sequence). Here the CDR3 reads CASSKSGGALSEQFF. Written as DNA, the CDR3 is TGTGCCAGCAGCAAGAGCGGGGGGGCTCTAAGTGAGCAGTTCTTC.

This clone was seen only once. This rearrangement joins TRBV7-2 to TRBJ2-1, with 9 bases aligning to TRBD2. The ends lost 7 bases at V and 2 bases at J; junction bases unmatched: 6. The CDR3 totals 15 residues. Germline lookup yields CDR1 SGHTA and CDR2 FQGNSA. In DNA form, the CDR3 reads TGTGCCAGCATCGCGGGAGGGAGCGCCTACAATGAGCAGTTCTTC. Amino acids: CASIAGGSAYNEQFF.

The rearrangement links TRBV6-1 to TRBJ1-1; possibly TRBD1 for D (5 bases). Germline CDR1 MNHNS, CDR2 SASEGT. The CDR3 sequence is 17 residues long. V lost 2 bases and J 4 bases, leaving 20 bases between the germline ends. The CDR3 coding sequence is TGTGCCAGCAGTGAATCAATAGGGGCGGGGATGGGCACTGAAGCTTTCTTT. Protein product: CASSESIGAGMGTEAFF.

V gene TRBV25-1 combines with J gene TRBJ2-7, with 9 nucleotides matching TRBD1. CDR1 is MGHDK and CDR2 is SYGVNS in the germline V gene. After removal of 6 bases from V and 6 bases from J, the junction contained 6 bases not matched to a gene. There are 13 residues in the CDR3. The CDR3 DNA is TGTGCCAGCAGACCCACAGGGGGCGGCGAGCAGTACTTC. This gives the protein CASRPTGGGEQYF.

This rearrangement joins TRBV6-5 to TRBJ1-6; D gene unclear. Germline V gene data show CDR1 as MNHEY and CDR2 as SVGAGI. Trimming shortened V by 6 bases and J by 11 bases, and 20 bases separated the two germline ends. This CDR3 comprises 15 residues. The CDR3 DNA reads TGTGCCAGCAGCCGCGGGCCTTCTGGCGCGACACCCCTCCACTTT. It encodes CASSRGPSGATPLHF.

V gene TRBV27 combines with J gene TRBJ1-5, with D tentatively TRBD1 (5 bases). The length of the CDR3 is 15 residues. Trimming took 3 bases from V and 2 from J, leaving 11 bases between them. Per the germline V gene, CDR1 is MNHEY and CDR2 is SMNVEV (reference sequence). CDR3 sequence: CASSFAGGGNQPQHF. The CDR3 DNA reads as TGTGCCAGCAGTTTTGCCGGGGGGGGCAATCAGCCCCAGCATTTT.

This chain connects TRBV15 to TRBJ1-6; possibly TRBD1 for D (6 bases). The V and J ends lost 3 bases and 9 bases respectively, with 15 bases between them. The CDR3 consists of 15 residues. Germline V gene data show CDR1 as LNHNV and CDR2 as YYDKDF (reference sequence). CDR3 residues: CATSRYSGGSSPLHF. In DNA, the CDR3 is TGTGCCACCAGCAGGTACTCGGGGGGCTCTTCACCCCTCCACTTT.

CDR3 bases: TGTGCCAGCAAAAAGGGGGCGAACACTGAAGCTTTCTTT. As protein: CASKKGANTEAFF. J is TRBJ1-1 and V is TRBV7-3; 7 bases map to TRBD1. The ends lost 7 bases at V and 1 base at J; junction bases unmatched: 3. This CDR3 has 13 amino acids. In germline, CDR1 is SGHTA, CDR2 FQGTGA.

This chain connects TRBV6-4 to TRBJ2-3; 10 bases agree with TRBD2. Germline V gene sequence: CDR1 MRHNA, CDR2 SNTAGT. CDR3 size: 16 residues. Trimming took 3 bases from V and 4 from J; bases not matched to a gene: 7. The CDR3 nucleotides are TGTGCCAGCAGTGATCGGGTAGCGGGAGGTCCAGATACGCAGTATTTT. Residues: CASSDRVAGGPDTQYF.